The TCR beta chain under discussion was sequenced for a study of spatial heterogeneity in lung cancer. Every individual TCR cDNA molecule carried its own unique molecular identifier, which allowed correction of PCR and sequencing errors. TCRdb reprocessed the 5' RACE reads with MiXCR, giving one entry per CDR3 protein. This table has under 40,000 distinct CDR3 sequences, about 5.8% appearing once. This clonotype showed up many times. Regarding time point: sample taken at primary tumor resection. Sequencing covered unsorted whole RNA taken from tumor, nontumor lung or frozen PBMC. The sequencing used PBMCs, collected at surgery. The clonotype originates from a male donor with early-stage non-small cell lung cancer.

The CDR3 region is CASSPFSGGGSTDTQYF. The CDR3 bases are TGTGCCAGCAGCCCATTCTCAGGCGGGGGAAGCACAGATACGCAGTATTTT. The V gene is TRBV14, the J gene TRBJ2-3; 7 bases fit TRBD2. CDR1 SGHDN and CDR2 FVKESK come from the germline V gene. V shed 4 bases and J 0 bases; nucleotides not matched to a gene: 10. This CDR3 has 17 amino acids.